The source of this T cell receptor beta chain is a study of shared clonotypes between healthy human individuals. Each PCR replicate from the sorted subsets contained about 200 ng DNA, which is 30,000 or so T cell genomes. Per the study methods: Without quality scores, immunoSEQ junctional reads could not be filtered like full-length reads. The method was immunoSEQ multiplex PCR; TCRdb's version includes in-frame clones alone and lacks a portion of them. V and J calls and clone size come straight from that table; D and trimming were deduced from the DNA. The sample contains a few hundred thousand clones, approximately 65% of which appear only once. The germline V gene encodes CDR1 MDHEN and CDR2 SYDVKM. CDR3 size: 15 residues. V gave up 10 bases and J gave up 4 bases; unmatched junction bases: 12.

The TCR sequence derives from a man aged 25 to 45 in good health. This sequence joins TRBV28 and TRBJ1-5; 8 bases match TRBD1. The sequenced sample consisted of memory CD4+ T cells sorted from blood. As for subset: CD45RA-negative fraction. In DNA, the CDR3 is TGTGCCACCAGACAGGGGCGCCGGACGAATCAGCCCCAGCATTTT. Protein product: CATRQGRRTNQPQHF.